This T cell receptor beta chain derives from a study of shared clonotypes between healthy human individuals. Whole-study results and caveats: Among donors, clonotype sharing was expected to be affected by sequencing depth.

Repertoires were generated with immunoSEQ multiplex PCR, while TCRdb's copy carries only in-frame clones and drops some. The sample has 550,000 to 850,000 clones; 72% are singletons. A word on this clone: The antigen is unknown.

Among the donors, all were Caucasian adults who lived in Nashville, Tennessee. Trimming removed 5 bases at V and 8 bases at J, with 12 bases between. CDR3 length: 13 amino acids. Germline V gene lookup returns CDR1 SGHNT and CDR2 YENEEA. This clonotype originated in a woman aged 30 to 39 in good health. Sequencing was performed on memory CD4+ T cells sorted from blood. Subset given: CD45RA-negative fraction. The chain combines TRBV11-3 with TRBJ1-4; a weak D match, TRBD1 (6 bases). The DNA for the CDR3 is TGTGCCAGCAGCCCGGGTCAGGGGGAAAAACTGTTTTTT. Its protein product is CASSPGQGEKLFF.